A single sample is the source of the 17 T cell receptor beta chains below, sequenced in a study of shared clonotypes between healthy human individuals. Profiling relied on immunoSEQ multiplex PCR, and the TCRdb table lists in-frame clones only, not all of them. The data show fewer than 1.8 million clones, 98% to 99% seen once. The sequenced material came from naive CD4+ T cells sorted from blood. Subset indicated: CD45RA+ positively selected. These TCRs come from a man aged 30-40 years in good health.

V and J are TRBV11-2 and TRBJ2-1, with TRBD1 as a possible D gene (5 bases). The germline V gene has CDR1 SGHAT and CDR2 FQNNGV. The CDR3 loop spans 13 amino acids. Trimming removed 5 bases at V and 4 bases at J, with 9 bases between. The chain's CDR3 is CASSPRQYNEQFF. The CDR3 DNA is TGTGCCAGCAGCCCAAGACAGTACAATGAGCAGTTCTTC. Combining the CDR3 with reference TRBV11-2 and TRBJ2-1 gives the whole variable domain EAGVAQSPRYKIIEKRQSVAFWCNPISGHATLYWYQQILGQGPKLLIQFQNNGVVDDSQLPKDRFSAERLKGVDSTLKIQPAKLEDSAVYLCASSPRQYNEQFFGPGTRLTVL.

V gene TRBV11-3 combines with J gene TRBJ2-1; 13 bases line up with TRBD2. CDR1 is SGHNT, CDR2 YENEEA, per germline. The CDR3 runs to 16 residues. The V and J ends lost 1 base and 3 bases, in that order; junction bases with no gene match: 0. CDR3 in amino acids: CASSLGTSGSYNEQFF. CDR3 nucleotide sequence: TGTGCCAGCAGCTTAGGGACTAGCGGGAGCTACAATGAGCAGTTCTTC.

Points on this clone: Other DNA sequences of this sample code for an identical CDR3. The genes are TRBV7-2 and TRBJ2-7; D remains ambiguous. In germline, CDR1 is SGHTA, CDR2 FQGNSA. The CDR3 contains 11 residues. V was cut by 5 bases and J by 2 bases, with 4 bases left in between. The CDR3 loop is CASSRAYEQYF. DNA for the CDR3: TGTGCCAGCAGCAGGGCCTACGAGCAGTACTTC.

This chain connects TRBV28 to TRBJ1-5, with no clear D. V was shortened by 7 bases and J by 6 bases, with 7 bases between the two germline ends. The CDR3 loop spans 11 amino acids. The germline CDR1 and CDR2 sequences are MDHEN and SYDVKM. For the CDR3, the DNA is TGTGCCAGCAAAGACTCTCAGCCCCAGCATTTT. It codes for CASKDSQPQHF.

This chain joins TRBV9 and TRBJ2-5; TRBD1 matches 8 bases. J was trimmed by 5 bases and V by 2 bases; bases with no gene match: 5. This CDR3 region has 14 residues. The germline V gene has CDR1 SGDLS and CDR2 YYNGEE. CDR3 in amino acids: CASSVTGGHETQYF. The CDR3, as DNA: TGTGCCAGCAGCGTTACAGGGGGTCATGAGACCCAGTACTTC.

This chain uses TRBV5-5 with TRBJ2-1, with 7 bases matching TRBD2. Unmatched junction bases numbered 8, after V lost 5 bases and J lost 6 bases. In germline, CDR1 is SGHKS, CDR2 YYEKEE (reference sequence). The CDR3 length is 14 residues. For the CDR3, the DNA is TGTGCCAGCAGTCGGGCGGGAGTTCTCAATGAGCAGTTCTTC. This codes for CASSRAGVLNEQFF.

V usage is TRBV28 and J usage is TRBJ2-3; D possibly matches TRBD1 or TRBD2 (5 bases each). V lost 6 bases, J lost 1 base, and 17 bases lay in between. CDR1 is MDHEN and CDR2 is SYDVKM in the germline V gene. The length of the CDR3 is 16 residues. In DNA, the CDR3 is TGTGCCAGCAGCCCCTCGGGCCGGGGCGGCACAGATACGCAGTATTTT. Amino acids: CASSPSGRGGTDTQYF.

The chain couples TRBV30 to TRBJ2-3; D could derive from TRBD1 or TRBD2 (6 bases each). Germline V gene sequence: CDR1 GTSNPN, CDR2 SVGIG (reference sequence). The CDR3 runs to 15 residues. The DNA for the CDR3 is TGTGCTCAAATAAGGAGGGGGTCTAGCACAGATACGCAGTATTTT. The encoded protein is CAQIRRGSSTDTQYF.

This chain connects TRBV6-5 to TRBJ2-7, with 9 bases identical to TRBD1. CDR3 size: 14 residues. V shed 5 bases, J shed 1 base, and the junction held 3 bases outside the gene matches. Germline assignment: CDR1 MNHEY and CDR2 SVGAGI. The CDR3 DNA is TGTGCCAGCAGTACGACAGGGGGATCCTACGAGCAGTACTTC. Its translation: CASSTTGGSYEQYF.

The gene calls are TRBV18 and TRBJ1-2; a weak D match, TRBD1 (5 bases). V was cut by 0 bases and J by 7 bases, with 9 bases left in between. This CDR3 has 13 amino acids. From germline, CDR1 is KGHSH and CDR2 LQKENI. CDR3 sequence: CASSPPSGGGYTF. The CDR3 region has the DNA TGTGCCAGCTCACCACCCTCCGGGGGTGGCTACACCTTC.

V usage is TRBV6-8 and J usage is TRBJ2-7; D possibly corresponds to TRBD2 (6 bases). Germline V CDR1 and CDR2: MNHGY, SAAAGT. The CDR3 length is 15 residues. V lost 2 bases and J lost 4, with 15 bases in between. The CDR3 region has the DNA TGTGCCAGCAGTTACCCGGGACTGTTCTCGTACGAGCAGTACTTC. The encoded protein is CASSYPGLFSYEQYF.

J is TRBJ1-4 and V is TRBV5-1; D possibly corresponds to TRBD1 (5 bases). Germline CDR1 SGHRS, CDR2 YFSETQ. The CDR3 loop spans 15 amino acids. The V end lost 0 bases, the J end lost 8 bases, and 14 bases lay between the germline ends. DNA of the CDR3: TGCGCCAGCAGCTTGGCCCTAGGGGAGGGAGAAAAACTGTTTTTT. This gives the protein CASSLALGEGEKLFF. Using reference TRBV5-1 and TRBJ1-4 for the parts outside the CDR3, the full variable domain is KAGVTQTPRYLIKTRGQQVTLSCSPISGHRSVSWYQQTPGQGLQFLFEYFSETQRNKGNFPGRFSGRQFSNSRSEMNVSTLELGDSALYLCASSLALGEGEKLFFGSGTQLSVL.

A word on this clone: Other DNA sequences from this sample encode an identical CDR3 as well. The chain uses TRBV5-1 and TRBJ2-2; D is uncertain. This CDR3 spans 12 amino acids. The V gene's germline CDR1 is SGHRS and CDR2 YFSETQ. V dropped 0 bases and J dropped 6 bases, with 3 bases sitting between them. Here the CDR3 DNA reads TGCGCCAGCAGCTTGGGAGCCGGGGAGCTGTTTTTT. Its translation: CASSLGAGELFF. Variable domain in full (rest from reference TRBV5-1 and TRBJ2-2): KAGVTQTPRYLIKTRGQQVTLSCSPISGHRSVSWYQQTPGQGLQFLFEYFSETQRNKGNFPGRFSGRQFSNSRSEMNVSTLELGDSALYLCASSLGAGELFFGEGSRLTVL.

This clone was counted a single time. The V and J genes are TRBV11-2 and TRBJ2-3, with D possibly matching TRBD1 (5 bases). The CDR3 totals 15 residues. Germline V gives CDR1 SGHAT, CDR2 FQNNGV. Between the trimmed V and J ends, which lost 2 bases and 2 bases, there was a span of 11 bases. CDR3 DNA sequence: TGTGCCAGCAGCTTAAGAACAGGTCACACAGATACGCAGTATTTT. This sequence encodes CASSLRTGHTDTQYF.

The chain employs TRBV7-8 and TRBJ2-1, with 9 bases fitting TRBD1. The ends lost 5 bases at V and 9 bases at J; junction bases unmatched: 8. The length of the CDR3 is 14 residues. CDR1 SGHVS and CDR2 FQNEAQ come from the germline V gene. CDR3 sequence reads: CASSGDRGKGEQFF. The CDR3 coding sequence is TGTGCCAGCAGCGGAGACAGGGGGAAGGGTGAGCAGTTCTTC.

The V gene is TRBV2, the J gene TRBJ2-7; the D is unclear. The CDR3 spans 15 residues. V was pared by 7 bases and J by 2 bases, with 18 bases between. CDR1 is SNHLY, CDR2 FYNNEI, per germline. CDR3 protein: CASKVTAALTYEQYF. The CDR3 bases are TGTGCCAGCAAAGTGACGGCGGCCCTCACCTACGAGCAGTACTTC.

The gene calls are TRBV28 and TRBJ2-3; TRBD2 matches 9 bases. J was trimmed by 3 bases and V by 5 bases; bases with no gene match: 12. The CDR3 length is 17 residues. From germline, CDR1 is MDHEN and CDR2 SYDVKM. CDR3 DNA: TGTGCCAGCAGTCCTGTGCGGGGGGGGCTGCGGACAGATACGCAGTATTTT. Residues: CASSPVRGGLRTDTQYF.